The clone carrying this T cell receptor (beta chain) appeared a few times. The antigen is undetermined. This record belongs to a study of T-cell memory formation after mild COVID-19. On the study more broadly: TCR clusters showed largely donor specificity.

TCRdb itself ran the 5' RACE reads through MiXCR, one entry per CDR3 protein. The sample has around 300,000 distinct CDR3 sequences; over 11% are singletons. V was pared by 5 bases and J by 5 bases, with 15 bases between. CDR1 SGHNT and CDR2 YENEEA come from the germline V gene. CDR3 length: 14 amino acids. Findings and caveats of the study: From day 15 to 85, contracting clones were balanced between CD4 and CD8, whereas later expanders leaned toward CD4+.

This TCR was sampled from a young man who had mild COVID-19 (a few samples of this study predate the infection). Cell type and time point are not known. Specimen: PBMCs or a T cell subset sorted from them (not recorded which). The chain uses TRBV11-3 and TRBJ2-5; no reliable D call. The CDR3 region is CASSHSEDRETQYF. DNA of the CDR3: TGTGCCAGCAGCCATAGTGAGGACCGGGAGACCCAGTACTTC.